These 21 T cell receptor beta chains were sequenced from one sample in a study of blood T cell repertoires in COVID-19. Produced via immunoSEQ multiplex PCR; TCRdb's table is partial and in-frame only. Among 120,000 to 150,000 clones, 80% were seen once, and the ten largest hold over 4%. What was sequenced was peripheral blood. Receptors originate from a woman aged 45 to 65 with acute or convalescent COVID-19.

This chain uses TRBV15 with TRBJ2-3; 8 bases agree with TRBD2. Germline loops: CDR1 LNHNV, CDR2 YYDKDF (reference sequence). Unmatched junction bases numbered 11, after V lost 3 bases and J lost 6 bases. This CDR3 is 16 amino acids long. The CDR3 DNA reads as TGTGCCACCAGCAGCTACGCCGCGGGGGGAGGGGATACGCAGTATTTT. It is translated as CATSSYAAGGGDTQYF.

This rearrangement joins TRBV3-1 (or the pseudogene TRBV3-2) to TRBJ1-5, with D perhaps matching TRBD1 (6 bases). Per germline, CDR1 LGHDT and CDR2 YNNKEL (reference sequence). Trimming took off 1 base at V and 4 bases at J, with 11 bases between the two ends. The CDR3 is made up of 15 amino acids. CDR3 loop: CASSQGQGWNQPQHF. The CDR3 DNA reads TGTGCCAGCAGCCAAGGTCAGGGGTGGAATCAGCCCCAGCATTTT.

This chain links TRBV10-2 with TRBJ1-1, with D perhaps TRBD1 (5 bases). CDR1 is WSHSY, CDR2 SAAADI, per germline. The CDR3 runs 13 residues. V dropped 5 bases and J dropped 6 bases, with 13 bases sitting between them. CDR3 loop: CASSPTALAEAFF. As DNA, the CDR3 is TGCGCCAGCAGTCCGACAGCTCTGGCTGAAGCTTTCTTT.

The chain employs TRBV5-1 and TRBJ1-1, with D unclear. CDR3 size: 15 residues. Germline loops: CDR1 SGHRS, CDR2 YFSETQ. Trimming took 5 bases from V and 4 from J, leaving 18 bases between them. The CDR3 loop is CASRPRLREVTEAFF. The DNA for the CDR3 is TGCGCCAGCAGGCCAAGACTGAGAGAGGTCACTGAAGCTTTCTTT.

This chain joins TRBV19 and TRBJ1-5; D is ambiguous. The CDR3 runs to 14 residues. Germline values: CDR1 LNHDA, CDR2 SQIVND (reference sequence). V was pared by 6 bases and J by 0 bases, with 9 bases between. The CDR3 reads CASRISYSNQPQHF. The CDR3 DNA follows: TGTGCCAGTAGAATAAGCTATAGCAATCAGCCCCAGCATTTT. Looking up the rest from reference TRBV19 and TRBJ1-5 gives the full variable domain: DGGITQSPKYLFRKEGQNVTLSCEQNLNHDAMYWYRQDPGQGLRLIYYSQIVNDFQKGDIAEGYSVSREKKESFPLTVTSAQKNPTAFYLCASRISYSNQPQHFGDGTRLSIL.

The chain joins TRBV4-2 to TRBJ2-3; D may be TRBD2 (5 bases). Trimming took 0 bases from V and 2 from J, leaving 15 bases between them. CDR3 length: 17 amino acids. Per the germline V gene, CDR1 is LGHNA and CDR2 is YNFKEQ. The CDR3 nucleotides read TGTGCCAGCAGCCAAGAAGTGAGAGCGGATTTCACAGATACGCAGTATTTT. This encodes CASSQEVRADFTDTQYF.

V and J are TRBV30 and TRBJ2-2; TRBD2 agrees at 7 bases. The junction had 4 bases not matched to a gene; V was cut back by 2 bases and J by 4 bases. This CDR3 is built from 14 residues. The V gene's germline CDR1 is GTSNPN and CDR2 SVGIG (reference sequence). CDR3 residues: CAWSYGGSTGELFF. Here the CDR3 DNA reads TGTGCCTGGAGTTACGGGGGGAGCACCGGGGAGCTGTTTTTT.

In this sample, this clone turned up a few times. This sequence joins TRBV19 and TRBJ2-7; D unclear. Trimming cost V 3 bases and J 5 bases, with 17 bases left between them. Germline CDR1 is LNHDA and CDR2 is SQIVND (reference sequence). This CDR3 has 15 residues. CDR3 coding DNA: TGTGCCAGTAGTATCGCTGGCAGGCTTCAAGACGAGCAGTACTTC. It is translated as CASSIAGRLQDEQYF.

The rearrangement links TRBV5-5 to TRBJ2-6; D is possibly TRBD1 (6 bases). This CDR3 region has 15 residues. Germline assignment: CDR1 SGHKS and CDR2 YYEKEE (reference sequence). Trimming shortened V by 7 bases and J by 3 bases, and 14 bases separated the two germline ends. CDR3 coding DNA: TGTGCCAGCGCCCTGGGGGCTGGTGGGGCCAACGTCCTGACTTTC. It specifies CASALGAGGANVLTF. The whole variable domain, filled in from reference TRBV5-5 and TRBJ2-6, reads DAGVTQSPTHLIKTRGQQVTLRCSPISGHKSVSWYQQVLGQGPQFIFQYYEKEERGRGNFPDRFSARQFPNYSSELNVNALLLGDSALYLCASALGAGGANVLTFGAGSRLTVL.

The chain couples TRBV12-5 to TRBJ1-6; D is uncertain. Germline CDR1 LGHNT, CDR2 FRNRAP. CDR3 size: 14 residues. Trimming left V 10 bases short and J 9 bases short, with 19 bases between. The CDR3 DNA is TGTGCTACTAACTCCGAGGGATTGGCTTCACCCCTCCACTTT. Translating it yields CATNSEGLASPLHF.

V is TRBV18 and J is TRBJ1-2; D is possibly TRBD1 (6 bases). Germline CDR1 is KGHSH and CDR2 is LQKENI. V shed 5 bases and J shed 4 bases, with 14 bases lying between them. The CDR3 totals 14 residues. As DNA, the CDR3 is TGTGCCAGCTCAGTTAGACAGGCTGGCTATGGCTACACCTTC. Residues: CASSVRQAGYGYTF.

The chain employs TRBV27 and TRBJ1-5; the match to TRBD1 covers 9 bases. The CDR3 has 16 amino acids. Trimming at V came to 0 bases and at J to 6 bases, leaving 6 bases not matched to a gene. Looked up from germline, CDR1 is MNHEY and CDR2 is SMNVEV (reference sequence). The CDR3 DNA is TGTGCCAGCAGTTTATCTGGGGGGACAGGGACTCAGCCCCAGCATTTT. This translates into CASSLSGGTGTQPQHF.

The CDR3 DNA follows: TGTGCCAGCAGCCAAGAAGAGGTAGGTTTCGAGACCCAGTACTTC. Translation: CASSQEEVGFETQYF. This chain connects TRBV3-1 (or the pseudogene TRBV3-2) to TRBJ2-5, with unresolved D. There are 15 residues in the CDR3. Deletions cut 0 bases from V and 5 bases from J, with 13 bases between. Germline loops: CDR1 LGHDT, CDR2 YNNKEL (reference sequence).

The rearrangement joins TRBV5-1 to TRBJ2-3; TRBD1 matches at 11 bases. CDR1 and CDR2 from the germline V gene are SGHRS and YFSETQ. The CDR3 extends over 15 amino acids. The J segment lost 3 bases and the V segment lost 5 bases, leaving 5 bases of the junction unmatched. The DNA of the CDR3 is TGCGCCAGCAGTTACGGGACAGGGGGGACAGATACGCAGTATTTT. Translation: CASSYGTGGTDTQYF.

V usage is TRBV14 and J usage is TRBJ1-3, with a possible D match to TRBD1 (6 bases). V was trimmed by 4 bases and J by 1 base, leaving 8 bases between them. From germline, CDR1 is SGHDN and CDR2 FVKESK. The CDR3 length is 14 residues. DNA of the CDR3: TGTGCCAGCAGCCGGACAGTATCTGGAAACACCATATATTTT. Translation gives CASSRTVSGNTIYF.

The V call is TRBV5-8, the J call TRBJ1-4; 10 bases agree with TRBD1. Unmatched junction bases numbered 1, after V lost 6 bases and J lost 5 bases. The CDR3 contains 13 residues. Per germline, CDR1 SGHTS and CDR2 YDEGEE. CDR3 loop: CASKDRGNEKLFF. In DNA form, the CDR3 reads TGTGCCAGCAAGGACAGGGGGAATGAAAAACTGTTTTTT. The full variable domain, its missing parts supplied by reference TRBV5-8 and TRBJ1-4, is EAGVTQSPTHLIKTRGQQATLRCSPISGHTSVYWYQQALGLGLQFLLWYDEGEERNRGNFPPRFSGRQFPNYSSELNVNALELEDSALYLCASKDRGNEKLFFGSGTQLSVL.

The CDR3 sequence: CASSALGTNNYEQYF. The CDR3 nucleotides read TGTGCCAGCAGTGCGCTCGGGACTAACAACTACGAGCAGTACTTC. The chain joins TRBV2 to TRBJ2-7, with 7 nucleotides matching TRBD2. CDR1 is SNHLY and CDR2 is FYNNEI in the germline V gene. CDR3 length: 15 amino acids. Trimming took 4 bases from V and 3 from J; bases not matched to a gene: 9.

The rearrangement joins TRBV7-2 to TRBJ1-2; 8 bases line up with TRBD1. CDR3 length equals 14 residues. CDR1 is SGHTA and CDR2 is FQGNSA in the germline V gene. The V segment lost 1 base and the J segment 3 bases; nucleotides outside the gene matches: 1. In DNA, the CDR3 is TGTGCCAGCAGCTTAGAGACAGGGGACTATGGCTACACCTTC. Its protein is CASSLETGDYGYTF.

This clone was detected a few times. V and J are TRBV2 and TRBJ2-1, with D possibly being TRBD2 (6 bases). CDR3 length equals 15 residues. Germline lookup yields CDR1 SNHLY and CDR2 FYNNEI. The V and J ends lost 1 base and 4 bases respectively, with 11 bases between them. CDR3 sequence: CASSEVAGRYNEQFF. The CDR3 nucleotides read TGTGCCAGCAGTGAAGTTGCGGGGAGGTACAATGAGCAGTTCTTC.

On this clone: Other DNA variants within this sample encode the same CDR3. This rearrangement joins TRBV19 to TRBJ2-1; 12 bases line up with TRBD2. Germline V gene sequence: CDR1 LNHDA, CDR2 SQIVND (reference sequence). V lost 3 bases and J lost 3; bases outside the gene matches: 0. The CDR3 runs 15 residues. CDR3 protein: CASSMTSGGYNEQFF. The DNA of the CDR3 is TGTGCCAGTAGTATGACTAGCGGGGGCTACAATGAGCAGTTCTTC.

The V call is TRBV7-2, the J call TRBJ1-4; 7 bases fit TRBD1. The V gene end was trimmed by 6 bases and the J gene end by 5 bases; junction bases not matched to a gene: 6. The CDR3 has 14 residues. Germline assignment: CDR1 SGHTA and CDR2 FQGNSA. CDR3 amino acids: CASRAEGANEKLFF. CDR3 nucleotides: TGTGCCAGCAGGGCCGAGGGGGCAAATGAAAAACTGTTTTTT.